This T cell receptor (beta chain) was captured in a study of shared clonotypes between healthy human individuals. Study context: Donors had three CD4 naive, three CD4 memory, two CD8 naive and one CD8 memory plate apiece.

CD45RO-negative CD8 cells positively selected for CCR7 made up the naive population, which excluded terminally differentiated effector memory CD45RA+ cells. The donor cohort consisted entirely of Caucasian adults residing in Nashville, Tennessee. Trimming removed 3 bases at V and 4 bases at J, with 16 bases between. CDR1 and CDR2 (germline): SGHDT, YYEEEE. This CDR3 spans 15 amino acids. Study results and caveats: Deeper or shallower sequencing was expected to change how clonotypes are shared among donors.

As regards this clone: What it recognizes is unknown.

Every subset's genomic DNA went evenly onto several immunoSEQ plates. Profiled with immunoSEQ multiplex PCR; TCRdb holds only in-frame clones, not every one. The sample includes about 2,200,000 clones, 90% to 95% of them seen just once. The sequenced sample was naive CD8+ T cells from PBMCs. The genes are TRBV5-6 and TRBJ1-2; TRBD1 might be the D (6 bases). This clonotype was sampled from a man younger than 35 in good health. Some clones in this sample may be carry-over from other donors' samples. Written as DNA, the CDR3 is TGTGCCAGCAGCTCGGGGACACAGACTTTCTATGGCTACACCTTC. It specifies CASSSGTQTFYGYTF.